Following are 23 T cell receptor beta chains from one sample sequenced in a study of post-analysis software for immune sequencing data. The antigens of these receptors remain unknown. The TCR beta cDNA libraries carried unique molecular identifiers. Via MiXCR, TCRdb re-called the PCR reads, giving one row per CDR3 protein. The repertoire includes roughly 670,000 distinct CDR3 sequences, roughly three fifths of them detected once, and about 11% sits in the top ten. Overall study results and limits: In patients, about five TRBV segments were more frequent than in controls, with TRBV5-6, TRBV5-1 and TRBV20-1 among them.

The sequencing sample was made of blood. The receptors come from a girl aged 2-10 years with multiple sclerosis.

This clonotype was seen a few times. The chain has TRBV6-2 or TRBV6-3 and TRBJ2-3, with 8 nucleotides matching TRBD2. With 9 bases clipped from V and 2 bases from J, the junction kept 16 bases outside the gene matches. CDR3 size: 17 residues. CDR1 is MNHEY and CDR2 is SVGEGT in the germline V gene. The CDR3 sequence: CASTTTYSGAPTDTQYF. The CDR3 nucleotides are TGTGCCAGTACTACCACCTATAGCGGGGCGCCCACAGATACGCAGTATTTT.

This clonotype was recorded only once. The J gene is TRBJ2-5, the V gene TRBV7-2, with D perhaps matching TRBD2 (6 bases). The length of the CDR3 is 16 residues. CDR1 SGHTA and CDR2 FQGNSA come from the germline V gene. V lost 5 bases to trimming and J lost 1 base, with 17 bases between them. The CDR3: CASSHGGKPRQETQYF. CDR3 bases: TGTGCCAGCAGCCATGGGGGGAAACCACGCCAAGAGACCCAGTACTTC.

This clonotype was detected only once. Here the CDR3 reads CASSPVIARSIYEQYF. DNA of the CDR3: TGTGCCAGCAGCCCCGTGATAGCAAGGAGTATCTACGAGCAGTACTTC. This rearrangement joins TRBV3-1 to TRBJ2-7; D uncertain. The CDR3 totals 16 residues. Germline CDR1 LGHDT, CDR2 YNNKEL (reference sequence). The V end lost 4 bases, the J end lost 3 bases, and 19 bases lay between the germline ends.

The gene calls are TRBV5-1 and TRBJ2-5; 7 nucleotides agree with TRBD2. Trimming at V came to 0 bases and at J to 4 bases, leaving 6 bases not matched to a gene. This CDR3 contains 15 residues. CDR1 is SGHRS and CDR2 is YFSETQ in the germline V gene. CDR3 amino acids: CASSLGKGGRETQYF. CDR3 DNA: TGCGCCAGCAGCTTGGGAAAGGGAGGGCGAGAGACCCAGTACTTC.

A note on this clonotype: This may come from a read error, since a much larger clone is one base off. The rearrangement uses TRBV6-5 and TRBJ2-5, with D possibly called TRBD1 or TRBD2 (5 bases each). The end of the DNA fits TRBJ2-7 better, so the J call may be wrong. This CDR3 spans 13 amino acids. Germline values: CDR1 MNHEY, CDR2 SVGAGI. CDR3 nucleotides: TGTGCCAGCAGTTACGGTGGGACCCACGAGCAGTACTTC. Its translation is CASSYGGTHEQYF.

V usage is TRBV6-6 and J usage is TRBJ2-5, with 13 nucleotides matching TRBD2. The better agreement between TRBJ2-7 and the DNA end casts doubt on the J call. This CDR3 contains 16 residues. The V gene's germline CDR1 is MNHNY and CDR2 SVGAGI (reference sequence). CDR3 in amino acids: CASSYPSGLAGSEQYF. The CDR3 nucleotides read TGTGCCAGCAGTTACCCTTCGGGACTAGCGGGAAGCGAGCAGTACTTC.

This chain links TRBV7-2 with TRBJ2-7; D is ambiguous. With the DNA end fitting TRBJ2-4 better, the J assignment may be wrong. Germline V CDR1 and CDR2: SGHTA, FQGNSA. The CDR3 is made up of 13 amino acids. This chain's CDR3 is CASSLPAKNIQYF. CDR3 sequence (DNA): TGTGCCAGCAGCCTGCCAGCCAAAAACATTCAGTACTTC.

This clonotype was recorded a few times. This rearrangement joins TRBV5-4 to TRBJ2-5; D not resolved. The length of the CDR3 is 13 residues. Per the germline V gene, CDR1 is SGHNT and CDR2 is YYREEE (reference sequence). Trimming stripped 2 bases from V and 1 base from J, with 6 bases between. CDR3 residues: CASSFLSQETQYF. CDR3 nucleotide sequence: TGTGCCAGCAGCTTTCTATCCCAAGAGACCCAGTACTTC.

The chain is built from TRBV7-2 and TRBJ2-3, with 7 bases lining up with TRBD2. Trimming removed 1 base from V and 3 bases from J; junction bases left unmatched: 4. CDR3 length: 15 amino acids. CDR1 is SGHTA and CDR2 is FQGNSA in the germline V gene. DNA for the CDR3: TGTGCCAGCAGCTTAGGGGGCGGGAGAACAGATACGCAGTATTTT. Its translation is CASSLGGGRTDTQYF.

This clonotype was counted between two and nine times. The CDR3, as DNA: TGTGCCAGCAGCGCGCCGGGACTAGCGAGTAATGAGCAGTTCTTC. This sequence encodes CASSAPGLASNEQFF. V usage is TRBV7-2 and J usage is TRBJ2-1; 10 bases map to TRBD2. V shed 5 bases, J shed 7 bases, and the junction held 8 bases outside the gene matches. CDR1 is SGHTA and CDR2 is FQGNSA in the germline V gene. The CDR3 totals 15 residues.

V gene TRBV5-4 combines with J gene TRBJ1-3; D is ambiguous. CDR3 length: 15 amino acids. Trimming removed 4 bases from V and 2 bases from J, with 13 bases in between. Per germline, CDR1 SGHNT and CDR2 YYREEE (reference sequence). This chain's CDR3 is CASSPQEGAGNTIYF. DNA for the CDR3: TGTGCCAGCAGCCCCCAGGAGGGAGCTGGAAACACCATATATTTT.

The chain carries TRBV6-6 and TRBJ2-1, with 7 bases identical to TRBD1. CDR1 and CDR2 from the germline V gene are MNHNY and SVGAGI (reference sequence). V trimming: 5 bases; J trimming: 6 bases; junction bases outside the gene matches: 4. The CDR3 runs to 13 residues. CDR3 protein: CASSQQGFNEQFF. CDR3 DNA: TGTGCCAGCAGTCAACAGGGGTTCAATGAGCAGTTCTTC.

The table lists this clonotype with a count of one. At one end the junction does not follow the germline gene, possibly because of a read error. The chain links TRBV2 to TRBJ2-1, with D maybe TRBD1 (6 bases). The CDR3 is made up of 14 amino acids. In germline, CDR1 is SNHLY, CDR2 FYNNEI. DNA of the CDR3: TGTGCCAGCAGGAGGGGGAGCTCCTACAGTGAGCAGTTCTTC. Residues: CASRRGSSYSEQFF.

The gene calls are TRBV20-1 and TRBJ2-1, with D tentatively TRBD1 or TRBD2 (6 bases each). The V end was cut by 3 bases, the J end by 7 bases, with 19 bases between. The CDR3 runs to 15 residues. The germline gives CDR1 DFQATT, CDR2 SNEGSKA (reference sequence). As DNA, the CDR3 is TGCAGTGCTAGCCTCCCTGCGGGAAGGGGGAATGAGCAGTTCTTC. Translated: CSASLPAGRGNEQFF.

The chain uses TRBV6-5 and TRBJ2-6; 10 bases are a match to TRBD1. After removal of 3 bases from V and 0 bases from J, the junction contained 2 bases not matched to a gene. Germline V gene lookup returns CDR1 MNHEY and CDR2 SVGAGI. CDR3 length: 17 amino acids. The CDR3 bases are TGTGCCAGCAGTTATGGGACAGGGGTCTCTGGGGCCAACGTCCTGACTTTC. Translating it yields CASSYGTGVSGANVLTF.

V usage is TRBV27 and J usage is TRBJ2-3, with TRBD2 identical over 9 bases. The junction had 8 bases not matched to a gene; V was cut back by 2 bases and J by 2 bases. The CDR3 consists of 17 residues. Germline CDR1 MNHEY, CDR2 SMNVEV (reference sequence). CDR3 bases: TGTGCCAGCAGTTTAGGTCTTAGCGGGGGAGTCACAGATACGCAGTATTTT. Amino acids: CASSLGLSGGVTDTQYF.

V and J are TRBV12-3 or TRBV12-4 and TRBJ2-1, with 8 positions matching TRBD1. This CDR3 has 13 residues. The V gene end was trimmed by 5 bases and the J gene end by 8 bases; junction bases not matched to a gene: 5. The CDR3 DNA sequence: TGTGCCAGCAGTCCAGGGGGCACGGATGAGCAGTTCTTC. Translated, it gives CASSPGGTDEQFF.

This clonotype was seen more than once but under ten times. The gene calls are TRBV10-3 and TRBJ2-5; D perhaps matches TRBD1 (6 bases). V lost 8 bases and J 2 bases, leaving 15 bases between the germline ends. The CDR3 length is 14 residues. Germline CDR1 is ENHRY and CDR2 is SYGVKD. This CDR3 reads CAIRTGREQETQYF. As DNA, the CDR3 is TGTGCCATCCGCACAGGGAGAGAACAAGAGACCCAGTACTTC.

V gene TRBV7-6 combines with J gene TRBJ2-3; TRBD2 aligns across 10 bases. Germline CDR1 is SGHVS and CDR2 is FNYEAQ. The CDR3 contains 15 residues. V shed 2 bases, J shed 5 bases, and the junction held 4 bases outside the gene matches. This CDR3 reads CASSLFQREGDTQYF. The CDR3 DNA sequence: TGTGCCAGCAGCTTATTCCAGCGGGAGGGAGATACGCAGTATTTT.

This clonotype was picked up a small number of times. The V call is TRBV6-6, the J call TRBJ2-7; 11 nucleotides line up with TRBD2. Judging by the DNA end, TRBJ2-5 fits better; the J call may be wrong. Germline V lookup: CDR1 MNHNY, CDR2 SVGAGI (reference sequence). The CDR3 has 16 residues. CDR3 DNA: TGTGCCAGCAAACCTAGCGGGAGGTCTATTCAAGAGACCCAGTACTTC. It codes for CASKPSGRSIQETQYF.

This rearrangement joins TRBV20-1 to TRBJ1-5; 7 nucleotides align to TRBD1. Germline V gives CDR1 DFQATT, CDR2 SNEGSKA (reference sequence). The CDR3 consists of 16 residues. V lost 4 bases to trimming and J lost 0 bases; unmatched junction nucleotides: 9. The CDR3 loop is CSATPATGHSNQPQHF. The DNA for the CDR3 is TGCAGTGCTACCCCGGCGACAGGGCATAGCAATCAGCCCCAGCATTTT.

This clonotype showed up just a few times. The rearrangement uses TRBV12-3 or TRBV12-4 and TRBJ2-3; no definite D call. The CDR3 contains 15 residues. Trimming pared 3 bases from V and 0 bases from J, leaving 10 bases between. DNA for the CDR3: TGTGCCAGCAGTTTTCGGATGGACAGCACAGATACGCAGTATTTT. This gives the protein CASSFRMDSTDTQYF.

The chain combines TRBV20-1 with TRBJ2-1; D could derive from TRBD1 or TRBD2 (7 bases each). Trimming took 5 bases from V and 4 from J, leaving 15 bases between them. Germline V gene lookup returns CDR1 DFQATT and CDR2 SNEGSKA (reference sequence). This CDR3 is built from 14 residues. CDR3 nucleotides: TGCAGTGCTCGCCGACAGGGACTATACAATGAGCAGTTCTTC. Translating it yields CSARRQGLYNEQFF.